These 14 T cell receptor beta chains were all obtained from the same sample, sequenced in a study of T-cell reconstitution after alpha-beta-depleted transplantation in children. Preparation of the TCRbeta library used unique molecular identifiers. TCRdb analysed the PCR reads with MiXCR anew, one entry per CDR3 protein. The sample yields approximately 980,000 distinct CDR3 sequences, about 29% seen once. The sample consisted of PBMCs, mostly from graft donor cells, taken 360 days after TCRalphabeta/CD19-depleted stem cell transplant. These receptors all stem from a boy in the first two years of life who had a stem cell transplant for SCID, so the T cells may come from the graft donor.

The chain joins TRBV6-6 to TRBJ1-2, with D unclear. Germline CDR1 and CDR2: MNHNY and SVGAGI (reference sequence). This CDR3 spans 13 amino acids. Trimming shortened V by 8 bases and J by 3 bases, and 13 bases separated the two germline ends. CDR3 sequence reads: CASARYQHYGYTF. In nucleotides, the CDR3 is TGTGCCAGCGCGAGGTACCAACACTATGGCTACACCTTC.

The chain recombines TRBV28 with TRBJ2-7, with D possibly called TRBD1 or TRBD2 (6 bases each). V was clipped by 10 bases and J by 2 bases, with 18 bases between them. The germline V gene encodes CDR1 MDHEN and CDR2 SYDVKM. This CDR3 contains 14 residues. In DNA form, the CDR3 reads TGTGCCACTCTAAGGGGGACTCCGACCTACGAGCAGTACTTC. It codes for CATLRGTPTYEQYF.

This clonotype was picked up a small number of times. This CDR3 reads CASSLSTGQETQYF. DNA for the CDR3: TGCGCCAGCAGCTTGTCGACAGGCCAAGAGACCCAGTACTTC. V gene TRBV5-1 combines with J gene TRBJ2-5; tentatively, D is TRBD1 (6 bases). The CDR3 is 14 residues long. V was clipped by 1 base and J by 1 base, with 8 bases between them. Germline-derived CDR1 and CDR2 are SGHRS and YFSETQ.

This clonotype was recorded a few times. V usage is TRBV7-6 and J usage is TRBJ1-1; 11 nucleotides align to TRBD1. The V and J ends lost 1 base and 3 bases, in that order; junction bases with no gene match: 4. Germline CDR1 and CDR2: SGHVS and FNYEAQ. The CDR3 extends over 16 amino acids. The CDR3 loop is CASSLEDRGLYTEAFF. CDR3 nucleotides: TGTGCCAGCAGCTTAGAGGACAGGGGGCTGTACACTGAAGCTTTCTTT.

This clonotype occurred a few times. This sequence joins TRBV9 and TRBJ2-1; 8 nucleotides agree with TRBD2. The CDR3 contains 13 residues. V trimming: 5 bases; J trimming: 10 bases; junction bases outside the gene matches: 8. CDR1 and CDR2 (germline): SGDLS, YYNGEE. CDR3 in DNA: TGTGCCAGCAGTAGCGGGGACCCCCCGGAGCAGTTCTTC. Translating it yields CASSSGDPPEQFF. The variable domain in full, completed from reference TRBV9 and TRBJ2-1, reads DSGVTQTPKHLITATGQRVTLRCSPRSGDLSVYWYQQSLDQGLQFLIQYYNGEERAKGNILERFSAQQFPDLHSELNLSSLELGDSALYFCASSSGDPPEQFFGPGTRLTVL.

This clonotype was counted a few times. This chain uses TRBV29-1 with TRBJ2-3; D may be TRBD1 or TRBD2 (5 bases each). The CDR3 has 15 residues. Germline CDR1 reads SQVTM; CDR2 reads ANQGSEA. V lost 4 bases and J lost 0, with 14 bases in between. CDR3 nucleotides: TGCAGCGTTGGATTGGGGGACCCAAGCACAGATACGCAGTATTTT. Translated, it gives CSVGLGDPSTDTQYF.

This chain joins TRBV4-3 and TRBJ2-1; D perhaps matches TRBD2 (5 bases). This CDR3 has 17 amino acids. The V gene's germline CDR1 is LGHNA and CDR2 YSLEER. Trimming took off 0 bases at V and 0 bases at J, with 12 bases between the two ends. CDR3 coding DNA: TGCGCCAGCAGCCAAGAGGTAGCGTCATTCTCCTACAATGAGCAGTTCTTC. This gives the protein CASSQEVASFSYNEQFF.

This clonotype turned up a few times. The V call is TRBV3-1, the J call TRBJ1-1; D remains ambiguous. V was clipped by 1 base and J by 8 bases, with 8 bases between them. Germline-derived CDR1 and CDR2 are LGHDT and YNNKEL (reference sequence). CDR3 size: 12 residues. This CDR3 is CASSQVAREAFF. In nucleotides, the CDR3 is TGTGCCAGCAGCCAAGTGGCACGCGAAGCTTTCTTT.

This clonotype was found a few times. The chain couples TRBV11-2 to TRBJ2-1, with a possible D match to TRBD2 (5 bases). CDR3 length: 12 residues. Trimming removed 4 bases from V and 10 bases from J, with 11 bases in between. Germline CDR1 SGHAT, CDR2 FQNNGV. CDR3 bases: TGTGCCAGCAGCTCGGGATCTTCGGAGCAGTTCTTC. The encoded protein is CASSSGSSEQFF.

The chain joins TRBV2 to TRBJ2-5; tentatively, D is TRBD2 (5 bases). Germline values: CDR1 SNHLY, CDR2 FYNNEI. The V end lost 7 bases, the J end lost 7 bases, and 19 bases lay between the germline ends. The CDR3 is made up of 14 amino acids. The CDR3, as DNA: TGTGCCAGCACCAATTCCCGGGAAGGTGGGACCCAGTACTTC. This sequence encodes CASTNSREGGTQYF.

This clonotype occurred a few times. The chain couples TRBV20-1 to TRBJ1-5; D unresolved. The CDR3 is 12 amino acids. Germline values: CDR1 DFQATT, CDR2 SNEGSKA (reference sequence). V was shortened by 0 bases and J by 5 bases, with 5 bases between the two germline ends. The CDR3 region has the DNA TGCAGTGCTAGAGACGGGTATCAGCCCCAGCATTTT. Amino acid sequence: CSARDGYQPQHF.

The V and J genes are TRBV7-2 and TRBJ1-6; a weak D match, TRBD1 (5 bases). Per the germline V gene, CDR1 is SGHTA and CDR2 is FQGNSA. The CDR3 is 15 residues long. With 1 base removed from V and 10 bases from J, the gap between germline ends came to 14 bases. The CDR3 here is CASSLVRTNLSPLHF. In nucleotides, the CDR3 is TGTGCCAGCAGCTTAGTTCGGACAAACCTATCACCCCTCCACTTT. Based on the CDR3 plus reference TRBV7-2 and TRBJ1-6, the full variable domain is GAGVSQSPSNKVTEKGKDVELRCDPISGHTALYWYRQSLGQGLEFLIYFQGNSAPDKSGLPSDRFSAERTGGSVSTLTIQRTQQEDSAVYLCASSLVRTNLSPLHFGNGTRLTVT.

This clonotype turned up a few times. The chain carries TRBV10-3 and TRBJ1-1; 7 nucleotides align to TRBD1. Germline values: CDR1 ENHRY, CDR2 SYGVKD. After removal of 6 bases from V and 10 bases from J, the junction contained 8 bases not matched to a gene. CDR3 length: 12 amino acids. The CDR3 nucleotides read TGTGCCATCAGGAGACAGGGCGCTCGAGCTTTCTTT. This sequence encodes CAIRRQGARAFF.

The table lists this clonotype with a few counts. The chain carries TRBV20-1 and TRBJ1-5, with 9 positions matching TRBD1. CDR1 and CDR2 (germline): DFQATT, SNEGSKA (reference sequence). The CDR3 is 14 residues long. The J segment lost 4 bases and the V segment lost 5 bases, leaving 6 bases of the junction unmatched. CDR3 sequence: CSASGTGSNQPQHF. For the CDR3, the DNA is TGCAGTGCTTCCGGGACAGGGTCTAATCAGCCCCAGCATTTT.